This TCR beta chain was found in a study of follicular helper T cells after annual influenza vaccination (dated by TCRdb to 2017 to 2019). Looking at the study overall: After each seasonal influenza vaccination, blood samples were collected on days 0, 7 and 28. One week after vaccination, a second recruited cohort of roughly 12 subjects (Table S1) displayed a similar ICOS+CD38+ cTfh response. To look at recall of cTfh clones, some subjects were tracked through successive annual vaccinations covering the 2013-2014, 2014-2015 and 2015-2016 seasons. Multi-year samples were available for six subjects, with four spanning two vaccination seasons and two spanning three seasons. Samples from 2013-2014 were cryopreserved, whereas samples from about 2015 were processed immediately after collection. What the study reported, not specific to this receptor: Successive annual vaccinations recalled a recurrent oligoclonal ICOS+CD38+ cTfh response that contained tetramer and AIM influenza-specific clonotypes. ICOS+CD38+ cTfh clonality correlated with the frequency of that population, and its change correlated with the change in circulating plasmablast frequency. When influenza clone enrichment was assessed, the possibility that the much larger non-cTfh compartments were undersampled could not be excluded. Day 7 ICOS+CD38+ clones were most often found later in ICOS-CD38- cTfh, suggesting that subset may serve as a memory reservoir. Only roughly 9.5-20% of analyzed cells yielded productive TCRB sequences, so sampling of rare clonotypes was not possible.

This clone has more than one count but fewer than ten. No cognate antigen has been identified for it. No much larger clone is present one base from it, and per-base qualities are unavailable. Receptors were amplified or captured by the immunoSEQ multiplex PCR assay. Adaptive Biotechnologies handled the TCRB amplification, library preparation, sequencing and preliminary bioinformatics at Survey level resolution. In the original analysis: Clonality was computed in R as 1 minus normalized Shannon entropy; the Gini index was calculated with the R package ineq. Overlap score was defined as the summed counts of shared sequences divided by the total counts of all sequences in both compared samples. The significance of shared clonotypes was tested with Fisher's exact test, assuming a theoretical repertoire of 10^7 TCRB sequences. The immuneACCESS repertoire file appears here via TCRdb, limited to in-frame rearrangements. These files lack a portion of the clones; in checked studies, under half of the deficit traces to unresolved V genes, and the cause of the others is not known. That table supplies the V and J calls and clone size; D and trimming were determined from the DNA. The sample profile shows 10,000 to 15,000 clones; roughly 78% of them were found once. Roughly 0.5% of the sample is held by the ten biggest clonotypes.

For CDR1 and CDR2, the germline V gene (reference sequence) lists SEHNR and FQNEAQ. The CDR3, from cysteine to phenylalanine, totals 13 residues. Only the CDR3 part of the read is kept: 39 bases, read in frame from the first base. Trimming at the junction amounts to 1 base on V and 8 bases on J, and the germline ends lie 11 bases apart. The time point label corresponds to: 2014-2015 season, pre-vaccination. Adults were given seasonal inactivated influenza vaccine (Fluvarix), and sorted blood CD4 subsets were followed by TCRB sequencing before and after vaccination. To be eligible, subjects had to live in the community and must not have received influenza vaccine in the previous 6 months. Reasons for exclusion included contraindications to influenza vaccine, substance abuse, HIV/AIDS, active malignancy, immunomodulatory medication, and active illness such as respiratory infection. At each time point, about 35 to 110 mL of blood was collected. PBMC were isolated using Ficoll-Paque PLUS or SepMate separation. As a non-Tfh subset for comparison, CXCR5- memory CD4 T cells were sorted. Before DNA extraction, cell subsets were sorted from PBMC on a BD FACS Aria.

The source of this sequence is an adult who received the influenza vaccine. The sample here was CXCR5- memory CD4+ T cells sorted from blood, taken on the day of influenza vaccination. The sample's cell subset or site label, in plain terms: CXCR5- memory CD4 T cells. This chain is built from TRBV7-9 and TRBJ1-2; no confident D gene assignment can be made. The sequence in DNA is TGTGCCAGCAGCTTAGTAGGCAGTGGAGGCTACACCTTC. Translation gives CASSLVGSGGYTF.